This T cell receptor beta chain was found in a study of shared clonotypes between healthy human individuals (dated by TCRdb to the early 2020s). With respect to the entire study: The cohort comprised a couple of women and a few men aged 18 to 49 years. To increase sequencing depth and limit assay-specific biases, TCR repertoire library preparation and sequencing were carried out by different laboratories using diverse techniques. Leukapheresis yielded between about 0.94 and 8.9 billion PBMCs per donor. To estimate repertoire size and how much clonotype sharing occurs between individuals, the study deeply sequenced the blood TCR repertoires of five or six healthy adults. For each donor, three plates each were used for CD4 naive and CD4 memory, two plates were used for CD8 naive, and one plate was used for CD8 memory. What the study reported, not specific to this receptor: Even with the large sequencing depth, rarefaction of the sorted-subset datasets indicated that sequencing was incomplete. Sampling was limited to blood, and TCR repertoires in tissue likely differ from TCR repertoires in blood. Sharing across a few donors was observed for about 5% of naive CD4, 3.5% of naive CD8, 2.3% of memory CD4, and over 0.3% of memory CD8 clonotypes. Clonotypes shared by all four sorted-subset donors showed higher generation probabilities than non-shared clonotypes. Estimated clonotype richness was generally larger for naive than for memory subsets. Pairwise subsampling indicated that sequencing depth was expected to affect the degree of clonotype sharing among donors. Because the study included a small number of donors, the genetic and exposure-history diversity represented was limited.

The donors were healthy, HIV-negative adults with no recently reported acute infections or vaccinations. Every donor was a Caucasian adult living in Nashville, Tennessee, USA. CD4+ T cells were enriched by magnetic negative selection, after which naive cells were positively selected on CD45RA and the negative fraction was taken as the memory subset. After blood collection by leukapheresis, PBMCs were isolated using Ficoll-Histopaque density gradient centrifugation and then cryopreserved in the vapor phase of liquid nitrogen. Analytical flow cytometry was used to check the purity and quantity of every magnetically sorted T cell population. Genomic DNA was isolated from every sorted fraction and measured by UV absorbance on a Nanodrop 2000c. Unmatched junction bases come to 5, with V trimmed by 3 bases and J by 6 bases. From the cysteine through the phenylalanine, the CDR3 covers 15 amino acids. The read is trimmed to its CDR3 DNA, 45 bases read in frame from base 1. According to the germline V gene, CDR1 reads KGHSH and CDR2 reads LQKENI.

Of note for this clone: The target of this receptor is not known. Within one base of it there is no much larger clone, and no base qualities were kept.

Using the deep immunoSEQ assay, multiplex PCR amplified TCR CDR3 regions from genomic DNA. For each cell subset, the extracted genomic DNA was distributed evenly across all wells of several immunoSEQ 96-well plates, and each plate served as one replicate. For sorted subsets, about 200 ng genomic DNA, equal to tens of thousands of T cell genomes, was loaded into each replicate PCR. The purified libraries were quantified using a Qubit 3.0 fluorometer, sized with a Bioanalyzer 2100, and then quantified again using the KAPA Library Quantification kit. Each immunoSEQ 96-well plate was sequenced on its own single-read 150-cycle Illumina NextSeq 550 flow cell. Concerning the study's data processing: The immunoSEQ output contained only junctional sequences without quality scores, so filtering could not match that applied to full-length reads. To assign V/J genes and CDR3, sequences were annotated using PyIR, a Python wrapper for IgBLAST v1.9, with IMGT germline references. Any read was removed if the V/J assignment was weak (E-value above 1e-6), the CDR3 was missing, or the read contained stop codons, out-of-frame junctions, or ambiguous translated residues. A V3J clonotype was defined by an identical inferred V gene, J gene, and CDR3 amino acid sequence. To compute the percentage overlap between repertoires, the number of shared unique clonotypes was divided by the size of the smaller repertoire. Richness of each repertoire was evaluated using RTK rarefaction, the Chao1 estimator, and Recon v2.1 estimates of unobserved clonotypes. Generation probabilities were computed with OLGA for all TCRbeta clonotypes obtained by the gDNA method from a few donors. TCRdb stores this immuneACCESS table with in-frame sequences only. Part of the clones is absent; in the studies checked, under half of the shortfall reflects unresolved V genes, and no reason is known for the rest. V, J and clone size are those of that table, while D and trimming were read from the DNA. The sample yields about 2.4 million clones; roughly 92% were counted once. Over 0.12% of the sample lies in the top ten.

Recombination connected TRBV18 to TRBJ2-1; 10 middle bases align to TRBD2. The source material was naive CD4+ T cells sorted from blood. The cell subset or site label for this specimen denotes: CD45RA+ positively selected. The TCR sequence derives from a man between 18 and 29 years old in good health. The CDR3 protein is CASSPTSGASNEQFF. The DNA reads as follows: TGTGCCAGCTCACCTACTAGCGGGGCCTCCAATGAGCAGTTCTTC.